This T cell receptor beta chain appears in the sequencing data of a study of T cells in Graves' hyperthyroidism and ophthalmopathy. Turning to the study itself: Peripheral blood was secured at the point of initial diagnosis, before any treatment.

TCR beta CDR3 regions were amplified from RNA. HTBI primers drove first-round RT-PCR of the TCR CDR3. TCRdb reanalysed the multiplex PCR reads using MiXCR and keeps one entry per CDR3 protein. Of over 650,000 distinct CDR3 sequences in the sample, 16% are singletons; the top ten hold under 9.5%. The table lists this clonotype with a few counts. Aged 18 to 65, the patients had hyperthyroidism that was newly diagnosed and had lasted under 2 months. V was trimmed by 6 bases and J by 5 bases, leaving 20 bases between them. The CDR3 is made up of 16 amino acids. This chain joins TRBV12-3 or TRBV12-4 and TRBJ2-1; D is unclear. Sequenced sample: blood. This TCR was recovered from a man younger than 35 with Graves' hyperthyroidism. In nucleotides, the CDR3 is TGTGCCAGCAGCTTATCTACCCGGAGTACAAACAATGAGCAGTTCTTC. The encoded protein is CASSLSTRSTNNEQFF.